These 4 T cell receptor beta chains were sequenced from one sample in a study of blood T cell repertoires in COVID-19 (dated by TCRdb to 2018 to 2020). Preparation of the library involved the immunoSEQ multiplex PCR assay. TCRdb re-hosts the immuneACCESS table, in-frame sequences only. Its copies lack some clones; in the studies checked, an unresolved V gene accounts for under half of them, and the cause for the rest is not known. Across this sample there are hundreds of thousands of clones, with about 89% seen only once. Jointly, the top ten make up around 1.5% of the sample. The sequenced material came from peripheral blood. The receptors come from a woman in her fifties or sixties who had recovered from COVID-19.

The J gene is TRBJ2-5, the V gene TRBV5-6; D gene unclear. Trimming shortened V by 2 bases and J by 5 bases, and 7 bases separated the two germline ends. CDR3 length: 12 amino acids. Germline loops: CDR1 SGHDT, CDR2 YYEEEE. The CDR3 is CASSLNSETQYF. DNA of the CDR3: TGTGCCAGCAGCTTAAACTCGGAGACCCAGTACTTC.

This sequence joins TRBV7-2 and TRBJ2-3; D perhaps matches TRBD2 (5 bases). This CDR3 has 15 amino acids. CDR1 is SGHTA and CDR2 is FQGNSA in the germline V gene. Deletions cut 6 bases from V and 3 bases from J, with 16 bases between. In DNA, the CDR3 is TGTGCCAGCAGGTCGAGGGCTAGAGATACAGATACGCAGTATTTT. This sequence encodes CASRSRARDTDTQYF.

This chain uses TRBV5-8 with TRBJ1-3, with D unresolved. This CDR3 region has 13 residues. Germline lookup yields CDR1 SGHTS and CDR2 YDEGEE. Trimming pared 4 bases from V and 4 bases from J, leaving 9 bases between. This CDR3 reads CASSADWGNTIYF. CDR3 coding DNA: TGTGCCAGCAGCGCCGACTGGGGAAACACCATATATTTT.

The chain has TRBV28 and TRBJ2-7; 8 nucleotides agree with TRBD2. The J segment lost 4 bases and the V segment lost 8 bases, leaving 10 bases of the junction unmatched. The CDR3 spans 14 residues. Germline assignment: CDR1 MDHEN and CDR2 SYDVKM. The chain's CDR3 is CASQPRGGSYEQYF. The DNA of the CDR3 is TGTGCCAGCCAACCACGGGGGGGGTCTTACGAGCAGTACTTC.